These 4 T cell receptor beta chains were all obtained from the same sample, sequenced in a study of blood T cells in healthy people across ages. Sample-barcoded 5' priming and a J-beta primer mix drove a second PCR of roughly 6 to 12 cycles. TCRdb analysed the 5' RACE reads with MiXCR anew, one entry per CDR3 protein. The sample comprises fewer than 2,000,000 distinct CDR3 sequences, around 40% of which are singletons, and around 23% rests with the top ten. The sequencing input was blood. These receptors were taken from a human donor in good health.

This rearrangement joins TRBV5-1 to TRBJ2-4, with a possible D match to TRBD1 (5 bases). Germline V lookup: CDR1 SGHRS, CDR2 YFSETQ. The CDR3 sequence is 13 residues long. V lost 2 bases to trimming and J lost 9 bases, with 12 bases between them. The CDR3 loop reads CASSFESRGIQYF. CDR3 DNA: TGCGCCAGCAGCTTCGAGAGTAGGGGCATTCAGTACTTC.

This clonotype was recorded a few times. The chain is built from TRBV20-1 and TRBJ1-2; D may be TRBD1 (6 bases). Germline CDR1 DFQATT, CDR2 SNEGSKA (reference sequence). The V end lost 6 bases, the J end lost 4 bases, and 15 bases lay between the germline ends. The CDR3 runs to 13 residues. The CDR3 here is CSAPRGGSYGYTF. The CDR3 DNA is TGCAGTGCCCCCCGAGGGGGGTCCTATGGCTACACCTTC.

The chain is built from TRBV30 and TRBJ1-2; tentatively, D is TRBD1 (5 bases). Between the trimmed V and J ends, which lost 3 bases and 4 bases, there was a span of 15 bases. The length of the CDR3 is 14 residues. The germline V gene has CDR1 GTSNPN and CDR2 SVGIG (reference sequence). This chain's CDR3 is CAWSGFGGSYGYTF. In DNA form, the CDR3 reads TGTGCCTGGAGCGGTTTCGGGGGGTCCTATGGCTACACCTTC.

This clonotype turned up a few times. The chain combines TRBV4-1 with TRBJ1-2, with 8 nucleotides matching TRBD1. With V trimmed by 0 bases and J by 4 bases, 4 bases remained unmatched. There are 15 residues in the CDR3. CDR1 MGHRA and CDR2 YSYEKL come from the germline V gene. The CDR3, as DNA: TGCGCCAGCAGCCAAGATGGACAGGGCTTCTATGGCTACACCTTC. Its protein is CASSQDGQGFYGYTF.